A selection of T cell receptor beta chains follows, all from one sample in a study of vaccination effects on CD4 cells after COVID-19. These receptors' targets are unknown. Profiled with immunoSEQ multiplex PCR; TCRdb holds only in-frame clones, not every one. The table has roughly 54,000 clones, around 80% seen once. The sample in question was CD4+ T cells from PBMCs cultured with HIV peptides, obtained before COVID-19 vaccination. Receptor source: a human donor who had a prior SARS-CoV-2 infection. The CDR3 runs from the conserved cysteine through the conserved F or W. A D gene is named only where the DNA matches it firmly. Clone size is shown for a subset of rows, as once, few, many or a class of expanded clone.

d_call: .
cdr3_length: 14
j_call: TRBJ2-7
v_call: TRBV21-1
clone_size: once
cdr3_nt: TGTGCCAGCAGACGAGGGATGAGCTCCTACGAGCAGTACTTC
cdr3_aa: CASRRGMSSYEQYF

d_call: .
cdr3_length: 11
j_call: TRBJ2-3
v_call: TRBV20-1
clone_size: .
cdr3_nt: TGCAGTGCTCCCGAGGGAAATACGCAGTATTTT
cdr3_aa: CSAPEGNTQYF

d_call: .
cdr3_length: 11
j_call: TRBJ2-7
v_call: TRBV7-9
clone_size: .
cdr3_nt: TGTGCCAGCAGCTTATTTAAGGAGCAGTACTTC
cdr3_aa: CASSLFKEQYF

d_call: TRBD2
cdr3_length: 17
j_call: TRBJ2-3
v_call: TRBV7-8
clone_size: .
cdr3_nt: TGTGCCAGCAGCTCAAGACCTAGCGGGACCGGGGCAGATACGCAGTATTTT
cdr3_aa: CASSSRPSGTGADTQYF

d_call: .
cdr3_length: 13
j_call: TRBJ1-1
v_call: TRBV5-1
clone_size: once
cdr3_nt: TGCGCCAGCAGCTTGGGAGGAGGCACTGAAGCTTTCTTT
cdr3_aa: CASSLGGGTEAFF

d_call: TRBD2
cdr3_length: 17
j_call: TRBJ2-1
v_call: TRBV5-4
clone_size: few
cdr3_nt: TGTGCCAGCAGCTTTGGTGCTAGCGGGGGGGCGGCTTATGAGCAGTTCTTC
cdr3_aa: CASSFGASGGAAYEQFF

d_call: TRBD1
cdr3_length: 17
j_call: TRBJ2-7
v_call: TRBV28
clone_size: .
cdr3_nt: TGTGCCAGCAGTTTAGATCGGTGGGGACAGGCGAAATACGAGCAGTACTTC
cdr3_aa: CASSLDRWGQAKYEQYF

d_call: TRBD2
cdr3_length: 16
j_call: TRBJ2-5
v_call: TRBV15
clone_size: .
cdr3_nt: TGTGCCACCAGCAGAGATCGGGGGGTGTACCAAGAGACCCAGTACTTC
cdr3_aa: CATSRDRGVYQETQYF

d_call: TRBD1
cdr3_length: 15
j_call: TRBJ1-4
v_call: TRBV30
clone_size: .
cdr3_nt: TGTGCCTGGTCGGGTAACAGGGGGCCTAAGGAAAAACTGTTTTTT
cdr3_aa: CAWSGNRGPKEKLFF

d_call: .
cdr3_length: 15
j_call: TRBJ2-5
v_call: TRBV11-1
clone_size: few
cdr3_nt: TGTGCCAGCAGCTCCATCGGAATACTGCAAGAGACCCAGTACTTC
cdr3_aa: CASSSIGILQETQYF

d_call: .
cdr3_length: 15
j_call: TRBJ1-3
v_call: TRBV15
clone_size: .
cdr3_nt: TGTGCCACCAGCAGAGATGTCCTCTCTGGAAACACCATATATTTT
cdr3_aa: CATSRDVLSGNTIYF

d_call: TRBD2
cdr3_length: 16
j_call: TRBJ2-3
v_call: TRBV19
clone_size: .
cdr3_nt: TGTGCCAGTAGTGGATTACTAGCGGGGAGCACAGATACGCAGTATTTT
cdr3_aa: CASSGLLAGSTDTQYF

d_call: TRBD1
cdr3_length: 19
j_call: TRBJ2-2
v_call: TRBV5-1
clone_size: .
cdr3_nt: TGCGCCAGCAGCTTGGGGGACAGGGGTTCGCGGACAAACACCGGGGAGCTGTTTTTT
cdr3_aa: CASSLGDRGSRTNTGELFF

d_call: .
cdr3_length: 16
j_call: TRBJ1-3
v_call: TRBV21-1
clone_size: .
cdr3_nt: TGTGCCAGCAGCAAAGAAGGGACAGGGTCTGGAAACACCATATATTTT
cdr3_aa: CASSKEGTGSGNTIYF

d_call: .
cdr3_length: 16
j_call: TRBJ2-1
v_call: TRBV19
clone_size: medium-sized
cdr3_nt: TGTGCCAGTAGTCCGACCCAGACCAACTCCTACAATGAGCAGTTCTTC
cdr3_aa: CASSPTQTNSYNEQFF

d_call: .
cdr3_length: 14
j_call: TRBJ1-2
v_call: TRBV9
clone_size: .
cdr3_nt: TGTGCCAGCAGCGTAGATCCACTTTTAGGTGGCTACACCTTC
cdr3_aa: CASSVDPLLGGYTF

d_call: .
cdr3_length: 11
j_call: TRBJ2-7
v_call: TRBV24-1
clone_size: once
cdr3_nt: TGTGCCACCAGTGCAGGGTACGAGCAGTACTTC
cdr3_aa: CATSAGYEQYF

d_call: .
cdr3_length: 14
j_call: TRBJ2-3
v_call: TRBV9
clone_size: .
cdr3_nt: TGTGCCAGCAGCGTAGGACGTGGGTCAGATACGCAGTATTTT
cdr3_aa: CASSVGRGSDTQYF

d_call: TRBD1
cdr3_length: 17
j_call: TRBJ1-2
v_call: TRBV13
clone_size: many
cdr3_nt: TGTGCCAGCAGACGTTATTTAACCCGGGACAGGGACTATGGCTACACCTTC
cdr3_aa: CASRRYLTRDRDYGYTF

d_call: TRBD1
cdr3_length: 15
j_call: TRBJ2-7
v_call: TRBV2
clone_size: .
cdr3_nt: TGTGCCAGCAGTGAAGCAAGGACAGGGTTAGCCGAGCAGTACTTC
cdr3_aa: CASSEARTGLAEQYF

d_call: TRBD2
cdr3_length: 15
j_call: TRBJ2-5
v_call: TRBV7-8
clone_size: .
cdr3_nt: TGTGCCAGCAGCTTAGGGGACTACCCGGGTGAGACCCAGTACTTC
cdr3_aa: CASSLGDYPGETQYF

d_call: .
cdr3_length: 15
j_call: TRBJ1-6
v_call: TRBV5-8
clone_size: .
cdr3_nt: TGTGCCAGCGTCCCCCGGAGGCCAGGAAATTCACCCCTCCACTTT
cdr3_aa: CASVPRRPGNSPLHF

d_call: .
cdr3_length: 14
j_call: TRBJ2-6
v_call: TRBV11-2
clone_size: .
cdr3_nt: TGTGCCAGCAGCTTGCAATCTGGGGCCAACGTCCTGACTTTC
cdr3_aa: CASSLQSGANVLTF

d_call: .
cdr3_length: 16
j_call: TRBJ1-2
v_call: TRBV18
clone_size: .
cdr3_nt: TGTGCCAGCTCACCATCTAGGGGGTTAGCTAACTATGGCTACACCTTC
cdr3_aa: CASSPSRGLANYGYTF

d_call: .
cdr3_length: 13
j_call: TRBJ1-2
v_call: TRBV28
clone_size: .
cdr3_nt: TGTGCCAGCAGGGACAGTGGGGCGGATGGCTACACCTTC
cdr3_aa: CASRDSGADGYTF

d_call: TRBD1
cdr3_length: 14
j_call: TRBJ1-4
v_call: TRBV5-1
clone_size: .
cdr3_nt: TGCGCCAGCTCCGAGACAGGGATGAGTGAAAAACTGTTTTTT
cdr3_aa: CASSETGMSEKLFF

d_call: TRBD1
cdr3_length: 14
j_call: TRBJ1-4
v_call: TRBV2
clone_size: .
cdr3_nt: TGTGCCTTTGATCTCCCACAGGGGGTTGAAAAACTGTTTTTT
cdr3_aa: CAFDLPQGVEKLFF

d_call: .
cdr3_length: 12
j_call: TRBJ2-7
v_call: TRBV6-1
clone_size: few
cdr3_nt: TGTGCCAGCAGTGAATTAACGTCTACCACCCACTTC
cdr3_aa: CASSELTSTTHF

d_call: TRBD2
cdr3_length: 15
j_call: TRBJ2-1
v_call: TRBV6-5
clone_size: once
cdr3_nt: TGTGCCAGCACCCTAGCGGGAGGACAAGTCTATGAGCAGTTCTTC
cdr3_aa: CASTLAGGQVYEQFF

d_call: TRBD1
cdr3_length: 16
j_call: TRBJ1-1
v_call: TRBV4-3
clone_size: .
cdr3_nt: TGCGCCAGCAGCCCTCGGAGCAGGGGGGCCCGCACTGAAGCTTTCTTT
cdr3_aa: CASSPRSRGARTEAFF

d_call: .
cdr3_length: 15
j_call: TRBJ2-1
v_call: TRBV9
clone_size: .
cdr3_nt: TGTGCCAGCAGCCCTACCGGGACTTACTACAATGAGCAGTTCTTC
cdr3_aa: CASSPTGTYYNEQFF

d_call: TRBD2
cdr3_length: 15
j_call: TRBJ2-4
v_call: TRBV3-1/TRBV3-2
clone_size: .
cdr3_nt: TGTGCCAGCAGCCAAGGACTAGCGGGTGAAAACATTCAGTACTTC
cdr3_aa: CASSQGLAGENIQYF

d_call: TRBD1
cdr3_length: 17
j_call: TRBJ2-7
v_call: TRBV5-4
clone_size: few
cdr3_nt: TGTGCCAGCAGCCCCCGGACAGGCAAGACTTCCTCCTACGAGCAGTACTTC
cdr3_aa: CASSPRTGKTSSYEQYF

d_call: TRBD2
cdr3_length: 16
j_call: TRBJ2-2
v_call: TRBV6-5
clone_size: .
cdr3_nt: TGTGCCAGCAGTTACTCGTCACTAGCGGGCACCGGGGAGCTGTTTTTT
cdr3_aa: CASSYSSLAGTGELFF

d_call: .
cdr3_length: 15
j_call: TRBJ2-5
v_call: TRBV5-4
clone_size: .
cdr3_nt: TGTGCCAGCAGCCTAGACCCCATCGTTCGGGAGACCCAGTACTTC
cdr3_aa: CASSLDPIVRETQYF

d_call: .
cdr3_length: 12
j_call: TRBJ2-7
v_call: TRBV3-1/TRBV3-2
clone_size: .
cdr3_nt: TGTGCCAGCAGCCACCTGGGTCACGAGCAGTACTTC
cdr3_aa: CASSHLGHEQYF

d_call: TRBD1
cdr3_length: 17
j_call: TRBJ1-6
v_call: TRBV4-3
clone_size: .
cdr3_nt: TGCGCCAGCAGCCAACTACAGGGGCCGCCTTATAATTCACCCCTCCACTTT
cdr3_aa: CASSQLQGPPYNSPLHF

d_call: TRBD1
cdr3_length: 15
j_call: TRBJ1-2
v_call: TRBV7-9
clone_size: few
cdr3_nt: TGTGCCAGCAGCTTATCAAGGACAGGGGGCCATGGCTACACCTTC
cdr3_aa: CASSLSRTGGHGYTF

d_call: TRBD2
cdr3_length: 19
j_call: TRBJ2-2
v_call: TRBV4-1
clone_size: .
cdr3_nt: TGCGCCAGCAGCCAAGAACGACTAGCGGGGGGTAAACACACCGGGGAGCTGTTTTTT
cdr3_aa: CASSQERLAGGKHTGELFF

d_call: TRBD2
cdr3_length: 16
j_call: TRBJ2-1
v_call: TRBV7-8
clone_size: .
cdr3_nt: TGTGCCAGCAGTGCTAGCGGAGCGAGCTCCTACAATGAGCAGTTCTTC
cdr3_aa: CASSASGASSYNEQFF

d_call: .
cdr3_length: 18
j_call: TRBJ1-2
v_call: TRBV18
clone_size: few
cdr3_nt: TGTGCCAGCTCACTAGGAAGCCCGCAGCCTTTAGCTAACTATGGCTACACCTTC
cdr3_aa: CASSLGSPQPLANYGYTF

d_call: TRBD1
cdr3_length: 15
j_call: TRBJ1-5
v_call: TRBV15
clone_size: .
cdr3_nt: TGTGCCACCAGCAGCCGGACAGGGTTCGGTCAGCCCCAGCATTTT
cdr3_aa: CATSSRTGFGQPQHF

d_call: .
cdr3_length: 13
j_call: TRBJ2-7
v_call: TRBV18
clone_size: .
cdr3_nt: TGTGCCAGCTCACCACAGCCCCAGGCGGAGCAGTACTTC
cdr3_aa: CASSPQPQAEQYF

d_call: TRBD1
cdr3_length: 14
j_call: TRBJ1-3
v_call: TRBV7-9
clone_size: few
cdr3_nt: TGTGCCAGCAGCTCGGGACAGCCTGGAAACACCATATATTTT
cdr3_aa: CASSSGQPGNTIYF

d_call: .
cdr3_length: 15
j_call: TRBJ2-1
v_call: TRBV9
clone_size: .
cdr3_nt: TGTGCCAGCAGCGTAGGGATTGAGGAGGGACGGGAGCAGTTCTTC
cdr3_aa: CASSVGIEEGREQFF

d_call: .
cdr3_length: 17
j_call: TRBJ2-2
v_call: TRBV7-2
clone_size: .
cdr3_nt: TGTGCCAGCAGCCCACGGTCGGGACACTCGGGAACCGGGGAGCTGTTTTTT
cdr3_aa: CASSPRSGHSGTGELFF

d_call: .
cdr3_length: 12
j_call: TRBJ1-1
v_call: TRBV2
clone_size: .
cdr3_nt: TGTGCCAGCAACGACAGACCCACTGAAGCTTTCTTT
cdr3_aa: CASNDRPTEAFF